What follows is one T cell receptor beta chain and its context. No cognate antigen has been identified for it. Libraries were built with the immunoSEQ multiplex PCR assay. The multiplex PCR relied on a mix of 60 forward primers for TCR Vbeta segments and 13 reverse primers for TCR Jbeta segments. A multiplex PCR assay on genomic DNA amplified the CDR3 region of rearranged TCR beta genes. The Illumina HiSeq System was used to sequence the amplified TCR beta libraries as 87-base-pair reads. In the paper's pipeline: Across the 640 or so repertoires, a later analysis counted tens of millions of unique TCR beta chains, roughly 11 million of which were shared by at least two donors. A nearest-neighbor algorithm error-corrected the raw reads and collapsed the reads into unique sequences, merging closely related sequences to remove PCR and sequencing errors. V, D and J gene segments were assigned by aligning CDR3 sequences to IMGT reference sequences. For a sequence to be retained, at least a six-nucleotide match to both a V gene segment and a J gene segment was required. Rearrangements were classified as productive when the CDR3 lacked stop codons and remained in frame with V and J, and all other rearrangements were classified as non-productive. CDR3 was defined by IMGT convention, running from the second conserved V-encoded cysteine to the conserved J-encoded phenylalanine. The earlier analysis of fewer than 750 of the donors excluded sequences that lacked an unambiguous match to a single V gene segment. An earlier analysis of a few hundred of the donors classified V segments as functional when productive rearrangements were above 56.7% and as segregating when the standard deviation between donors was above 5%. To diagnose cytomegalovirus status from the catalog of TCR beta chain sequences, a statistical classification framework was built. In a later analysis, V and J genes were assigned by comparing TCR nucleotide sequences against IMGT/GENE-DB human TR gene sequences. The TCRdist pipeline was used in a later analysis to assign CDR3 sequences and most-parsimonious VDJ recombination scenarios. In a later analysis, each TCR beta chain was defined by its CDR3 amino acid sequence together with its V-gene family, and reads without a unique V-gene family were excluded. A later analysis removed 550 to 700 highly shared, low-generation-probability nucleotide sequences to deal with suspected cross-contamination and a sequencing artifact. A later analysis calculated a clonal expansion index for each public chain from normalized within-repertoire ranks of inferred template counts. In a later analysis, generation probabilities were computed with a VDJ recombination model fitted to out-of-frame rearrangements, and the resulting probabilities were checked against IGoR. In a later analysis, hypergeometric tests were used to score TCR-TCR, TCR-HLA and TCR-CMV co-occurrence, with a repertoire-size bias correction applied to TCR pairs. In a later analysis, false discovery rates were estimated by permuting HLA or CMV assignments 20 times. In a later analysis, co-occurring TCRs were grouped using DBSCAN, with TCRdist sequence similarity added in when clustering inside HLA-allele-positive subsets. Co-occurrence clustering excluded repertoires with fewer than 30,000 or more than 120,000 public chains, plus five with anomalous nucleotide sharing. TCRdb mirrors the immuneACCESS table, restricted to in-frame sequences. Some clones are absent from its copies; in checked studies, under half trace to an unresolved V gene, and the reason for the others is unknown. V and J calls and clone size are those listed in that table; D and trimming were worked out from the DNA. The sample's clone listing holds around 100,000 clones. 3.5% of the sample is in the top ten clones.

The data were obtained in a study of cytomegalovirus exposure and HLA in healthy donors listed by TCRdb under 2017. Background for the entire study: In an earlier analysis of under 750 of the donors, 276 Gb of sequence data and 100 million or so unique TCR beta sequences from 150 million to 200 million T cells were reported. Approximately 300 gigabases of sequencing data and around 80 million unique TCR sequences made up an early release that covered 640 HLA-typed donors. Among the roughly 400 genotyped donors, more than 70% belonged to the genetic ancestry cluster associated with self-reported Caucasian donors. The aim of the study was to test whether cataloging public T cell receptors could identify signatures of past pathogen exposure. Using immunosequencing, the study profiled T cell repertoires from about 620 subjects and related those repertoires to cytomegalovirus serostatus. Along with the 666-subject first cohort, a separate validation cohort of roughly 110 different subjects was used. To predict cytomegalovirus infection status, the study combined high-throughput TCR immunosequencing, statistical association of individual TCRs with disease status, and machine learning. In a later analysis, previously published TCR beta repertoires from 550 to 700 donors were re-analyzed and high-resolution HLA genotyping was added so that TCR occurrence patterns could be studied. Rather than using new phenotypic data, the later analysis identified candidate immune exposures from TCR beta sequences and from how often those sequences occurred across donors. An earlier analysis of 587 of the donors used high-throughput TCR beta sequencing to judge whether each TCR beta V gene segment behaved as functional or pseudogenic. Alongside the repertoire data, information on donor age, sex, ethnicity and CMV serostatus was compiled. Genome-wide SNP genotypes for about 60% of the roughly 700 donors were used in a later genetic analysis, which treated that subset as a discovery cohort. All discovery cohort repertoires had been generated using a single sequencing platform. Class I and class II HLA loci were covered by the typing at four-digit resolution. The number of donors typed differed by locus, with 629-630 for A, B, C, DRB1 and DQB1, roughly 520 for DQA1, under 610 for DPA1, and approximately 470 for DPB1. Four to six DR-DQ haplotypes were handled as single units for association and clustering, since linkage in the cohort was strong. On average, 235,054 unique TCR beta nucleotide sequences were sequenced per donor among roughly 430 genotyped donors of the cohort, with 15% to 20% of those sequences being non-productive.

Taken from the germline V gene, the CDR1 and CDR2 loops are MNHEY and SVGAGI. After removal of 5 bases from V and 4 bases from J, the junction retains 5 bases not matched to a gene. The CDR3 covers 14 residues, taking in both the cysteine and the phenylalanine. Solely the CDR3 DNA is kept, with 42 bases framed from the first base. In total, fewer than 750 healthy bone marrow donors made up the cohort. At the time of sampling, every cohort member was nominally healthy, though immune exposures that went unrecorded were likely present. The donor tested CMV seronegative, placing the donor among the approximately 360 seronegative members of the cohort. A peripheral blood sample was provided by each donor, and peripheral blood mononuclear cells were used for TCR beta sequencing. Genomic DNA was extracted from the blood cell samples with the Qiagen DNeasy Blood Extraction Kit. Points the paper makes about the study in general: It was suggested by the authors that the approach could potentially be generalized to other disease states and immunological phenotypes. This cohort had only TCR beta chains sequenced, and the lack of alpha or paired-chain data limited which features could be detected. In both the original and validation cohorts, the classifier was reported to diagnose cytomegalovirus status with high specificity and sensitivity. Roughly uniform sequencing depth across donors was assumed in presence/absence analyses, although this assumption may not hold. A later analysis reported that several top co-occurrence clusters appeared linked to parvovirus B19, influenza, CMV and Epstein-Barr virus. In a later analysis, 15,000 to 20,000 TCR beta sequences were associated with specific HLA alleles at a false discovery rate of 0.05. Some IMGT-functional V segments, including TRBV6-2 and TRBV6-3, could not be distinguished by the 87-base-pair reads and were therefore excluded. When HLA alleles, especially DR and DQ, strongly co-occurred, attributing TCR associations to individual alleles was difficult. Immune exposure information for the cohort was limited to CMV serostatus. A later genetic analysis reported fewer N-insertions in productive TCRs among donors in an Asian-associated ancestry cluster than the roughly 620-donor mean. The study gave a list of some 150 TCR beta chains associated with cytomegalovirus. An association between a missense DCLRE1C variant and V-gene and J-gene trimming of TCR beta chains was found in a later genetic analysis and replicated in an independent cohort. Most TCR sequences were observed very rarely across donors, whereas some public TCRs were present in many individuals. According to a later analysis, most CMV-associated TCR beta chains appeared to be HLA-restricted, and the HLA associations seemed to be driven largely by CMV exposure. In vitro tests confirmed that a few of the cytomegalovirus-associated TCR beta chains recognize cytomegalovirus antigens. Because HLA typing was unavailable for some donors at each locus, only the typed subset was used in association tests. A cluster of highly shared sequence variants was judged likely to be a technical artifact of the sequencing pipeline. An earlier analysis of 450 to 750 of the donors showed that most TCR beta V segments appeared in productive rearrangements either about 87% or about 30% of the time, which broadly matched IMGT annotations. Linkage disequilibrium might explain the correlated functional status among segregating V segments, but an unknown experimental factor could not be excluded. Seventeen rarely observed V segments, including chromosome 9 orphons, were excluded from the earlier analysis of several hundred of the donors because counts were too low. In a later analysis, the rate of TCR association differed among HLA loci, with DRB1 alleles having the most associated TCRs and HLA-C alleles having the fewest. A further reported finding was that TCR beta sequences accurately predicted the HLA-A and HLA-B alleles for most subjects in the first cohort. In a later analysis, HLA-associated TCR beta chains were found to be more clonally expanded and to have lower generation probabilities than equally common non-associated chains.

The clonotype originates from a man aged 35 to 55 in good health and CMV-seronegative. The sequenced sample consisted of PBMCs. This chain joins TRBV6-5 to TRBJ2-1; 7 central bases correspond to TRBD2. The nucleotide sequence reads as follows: TGTGCCAGCAGTACGGGGGGAACGTACAATGAGCAGTTCTTC. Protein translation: CASSTGGTYNEQFF.